Included here is one T cell receptor (beta chain) sequence, with context. The sample comes from a study of OX40 agonist ivuxolimab in advanced cancers. Germline-derived CDR1 and CDR2 are SNHLY and FYNNEI. This CDR3 spans 13 amino acids. Trimming removed 7 bases from V and 2 bases from J, with 10 bases in between. Assay used: immunoSEQ multiplex PCR; TCRdb lists only in-frame clones, some missing. The sample has fewer than 85,000 clones, around nine tenths seen once; the top ten hold roughly 0.64%. The V gene is TRBV2, the J gene TRBJ2-3; possibly TRBD1 for D (6 bases). This clonotype was obtained from an adult with an advanced solid tumor such as melanoma, head and neck, liver or kidney cancer. The sample in question was CD4+ or CD8+ T cells sorted from blood, obtained in a trial of the OX40 agonist ivuxolimab. The CDR3 is CASNAGATDTQYF. Here the CDR3 DNA reads TGTGCCAGCAATGCAGGGGCCACAGATACGCAGTATTTT.